The T cell receptor beta chain under discussion was sequenced for a study of monozygotic twins with inflammatory bowel disease. The CDR3 consists of 16 residues. CDR1 is SGHRS, CDR2 YFSETQ, per germline. TCRdb reprocessed the 5' RACE reads and reports one entry per CDR3 protein, with no DNA. The table counts about 170,000 distinct CDR3 sequences; around 2.8% lies in the top ten. This receptor was identified in a human donor with ulcerative colitis or Crohn's disease, or a healthy co-twin of an affected twin (not recorded which). Sequenced sample: blood. The J gene is TRBJ2-3, the V gene TRBV5-1; TCRdb proposes TRBD2, but this gene call is untestable without DNA. This CDR3 is CASSLLAQHLTDTQYF.